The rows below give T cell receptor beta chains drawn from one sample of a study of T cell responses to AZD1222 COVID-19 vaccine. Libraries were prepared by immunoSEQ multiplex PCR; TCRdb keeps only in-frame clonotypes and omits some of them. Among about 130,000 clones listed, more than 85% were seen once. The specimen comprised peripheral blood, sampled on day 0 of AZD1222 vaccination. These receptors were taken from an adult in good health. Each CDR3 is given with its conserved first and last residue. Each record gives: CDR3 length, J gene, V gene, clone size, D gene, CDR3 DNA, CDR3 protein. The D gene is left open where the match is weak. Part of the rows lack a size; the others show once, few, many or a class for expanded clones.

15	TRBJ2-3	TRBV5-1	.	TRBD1	TGCGCCAGCACCTCCGCTCGGACAGGGACAGATACGCAGTATTTT	CASTSARTGTDTQYF
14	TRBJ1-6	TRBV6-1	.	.	TGTGCCAGCAGTGACCTGCTCTATAATTCACCCCTCCACTTT	CASSDLLYNSPLHF
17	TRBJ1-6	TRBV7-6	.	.	TGTGCCAGCGCAAGGGACGGGGGGGCGTTATATAATTCACCCCTCCACTTT	CASARDGGALYNSPLHF
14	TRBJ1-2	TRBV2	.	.	TGTGCCAGCAGTGAAGGACGGGGAGTCTATGGCTACACCTTC	CASSEGRGVYGYTF
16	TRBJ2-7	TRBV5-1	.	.	TGCGCCAGCAGCTTTTCGGACTACCAGGCAATAAGCGAGCAGTACTTC	CASSFSDYQAISEQYF
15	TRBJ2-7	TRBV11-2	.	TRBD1	TGTGCCAGCAGCTCTATCCGGGACAGGGCCTACGAGCAGTACTTC	CASSSIRDRAYEQYF
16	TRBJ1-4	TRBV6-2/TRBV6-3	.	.	TGTGCCAGCAGCCCTTACGGTTACTCGGCTAATGAAAAACTGTTTTTT	CASSPYGYSANEKLFF
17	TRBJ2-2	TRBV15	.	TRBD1	TGTGCCACCAGCAGAGATCGCGGGACAGGGCAGACCGGGGAGCTGTTTTTT	CATSRDRGTGQTGELFF
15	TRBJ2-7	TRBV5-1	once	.	TGCGCCAGCAGCTTGTTGTCCGGGAGCTCCTACGAGCAGTACTTC	CASSLLSGSSYEQYF
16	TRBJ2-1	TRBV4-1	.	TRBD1	TGCGCCAGCAGCCAATCTTCCGGGACAGACTACAATGAGCAGTTCTTC	CASSQSSGTDYNEQFF
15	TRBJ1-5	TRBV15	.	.	TGTGCCACCAGCAGAGTTGGAGCAGGGAACCAGCCCCAGCATTTT	CATSRVGAGNQPQHF
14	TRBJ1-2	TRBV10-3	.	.	TGTGCCATCAGTGAGGCGTCAGGGTCGGGCGGCTACACCTTC	CAISEASGSGGYTF
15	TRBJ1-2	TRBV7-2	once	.	TGTGCCAGCAGCTTACTACGGAATTCTAACTATGGCTACACCTTC	CASSLLRNSNYGYTF
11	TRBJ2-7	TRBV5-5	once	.	TGTGCCAGCAGCTTGGGATACGAGCAGTACTTC	CASSLGYEQYF
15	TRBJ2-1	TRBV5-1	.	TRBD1	TGCGCCAGCAGCTCGACCTTAGGGACAGACAATGAGCAGTTCTTC	CASSSTLGTDNEQFF
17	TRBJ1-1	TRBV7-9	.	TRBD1	TGTGCCAGCAGCCGGGACAGGGTAAGATTACGGAACACTGAAGCTTTCTTT	CASSRDRVRLRNTEAFF
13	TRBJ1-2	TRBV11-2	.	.	TGTGCCAGCAGCTTAGTCCAGGAACATGGCTACACCTTC	CASSLVQEHGYTF
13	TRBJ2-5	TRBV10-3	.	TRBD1	TGTGCCATCAGACAGGGGCTACGAGAGACCCAGTACTTC	CAIRQGLRETQYF
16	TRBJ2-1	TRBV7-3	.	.	TGTGCCAGCAGCTTAGGAGGGACCACCTCCTCCAATGAGCAGTTCTTC	CASSLGGTTSSNEQFF
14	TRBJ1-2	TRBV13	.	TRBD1	TGTGCCAGCAGCTCGGGACAGGGTACCTATGGCTACACCTTC	CASSSGQGTYGYTF
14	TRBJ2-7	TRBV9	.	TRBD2	TGTGCCAGCAGCATTAGCGGGGGGGCCCACGAGCAGTACTTC	CASSISGGAHEQYF
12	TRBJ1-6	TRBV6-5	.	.	TGTGCCAGCACCGACAGTAATTCACCCCTCCACTTT	CASTDSNSPLHF
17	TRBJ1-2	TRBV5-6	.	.	TGTGCCAGCAGCCCCTCCAGTGGCCCGGGGAGAAACTATGGCTACACCTTC	CASSPSSGPGRNYGYTF
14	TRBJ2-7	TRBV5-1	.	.	TGCGCCAGCAGCCTTGGGACGGACAACTACGAGCAGTACTTC	CASSLGTDNYEQYF
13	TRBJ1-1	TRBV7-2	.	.	TGTGCCAGCAGCCCCTACAGGAACACTGAAGCTTTCTTT	CASSPYRNTEAFF
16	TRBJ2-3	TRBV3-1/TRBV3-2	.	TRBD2	TGTGCCAGCAGCCAAAGGGGGACTAGCGAAGGAGATACGCAGTATTTT	CASSQRGTSEGDTQYF
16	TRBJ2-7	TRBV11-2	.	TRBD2	TGTGCCAGCAGCAATCGGGGGGTAACAGAAGTAGCAGAGCAGTACTTC	CASSNRGVTEVAEQYF
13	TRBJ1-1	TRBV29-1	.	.	TGCAGCGTACTAAGGGGGACGAACACTGAAGCTTTCTTT	CSVLRGTNTEAFF
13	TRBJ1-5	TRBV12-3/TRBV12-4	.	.	TGTGCCAGCAGTTTAGCCCTGAATCAGCCCCAGCATTTT	CASSLALNQPQHF
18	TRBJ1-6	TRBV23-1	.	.	TGCGCCAGCAGGGACCGACCGGGCAGGGTGGACTATAATTCACCCCTCCACTTT	CASRDRPGRVDYNSPLHF
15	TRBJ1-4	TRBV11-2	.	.	TGTGCCAGCACTACTCGGGTCGTGGGGGATGAAAAACTGTTTTTT	CASTTRVVGDEKLFF
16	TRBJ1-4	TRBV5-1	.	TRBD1	TGCGCCAGCAGCTTGGGGTCTGGGACAGGGGATGAAAAACTGTTTTTT	CASSLGSGTGDEKLFF